Sequencing of this T cell receptor beta chain was carried out in a study of graft-versus-host responses after intestinal transplantation. The repertoire was sequenced with immunoSEQ multiplex PCR; TCRdb's copy has only in-frame clones and lacks some. The data contain about 96,000 clones, roughly 92% of them singletons. Trimming left V 10 bases short and J 8 bases short, with 32 bases between. Germline lookup yields CDR1 ENHRY and CDR2 SYGVKD. The CDR3 is 18 amino acids. About this clone: Antigen: not known.

The receptor comes from a human donor who received an intestinal transplant. The chain links TRBV10-3 to TRBJ1-4; D possibly corresponds to TRBD1 (6 bases). The material sequenced was unstimulated CD4+ T cells sorted from spleen or lymph node cells, taken before intestinal transplant. CDR3 in amino acids: CATSPAADRSLSGEKLFF. DNA of the CDR3: TGTGCCACCAGCCCGGCCGCGGACAGATCGTTAAGTGGAGAAAAACTGTTTTTT.